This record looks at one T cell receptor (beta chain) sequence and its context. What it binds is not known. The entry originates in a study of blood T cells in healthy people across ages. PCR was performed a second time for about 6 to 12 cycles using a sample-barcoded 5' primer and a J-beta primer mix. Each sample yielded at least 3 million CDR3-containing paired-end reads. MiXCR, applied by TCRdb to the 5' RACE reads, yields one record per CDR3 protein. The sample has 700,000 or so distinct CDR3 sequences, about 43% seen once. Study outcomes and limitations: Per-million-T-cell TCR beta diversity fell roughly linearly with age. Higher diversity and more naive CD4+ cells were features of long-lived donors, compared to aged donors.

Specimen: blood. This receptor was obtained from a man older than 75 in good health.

CDR3 nucleotide sequence: TGTGCCAGCAGTGAAGGAACAGGGGGCTCACCCCTCCACTTT. The encoded protein is CASSEGTGGSPLHF. The chain links TRBV6-1 to TRBJ1-6, with 9 bases identical to TRBD1. This CDR3 is built from 14 residues. The V gene end was trimmed by 1 base and the J gene end by 10 bases; junction bases not matched to a gene: 2. Germline-derived CDR1 and CDR2 are MNHNS and SASEGT.